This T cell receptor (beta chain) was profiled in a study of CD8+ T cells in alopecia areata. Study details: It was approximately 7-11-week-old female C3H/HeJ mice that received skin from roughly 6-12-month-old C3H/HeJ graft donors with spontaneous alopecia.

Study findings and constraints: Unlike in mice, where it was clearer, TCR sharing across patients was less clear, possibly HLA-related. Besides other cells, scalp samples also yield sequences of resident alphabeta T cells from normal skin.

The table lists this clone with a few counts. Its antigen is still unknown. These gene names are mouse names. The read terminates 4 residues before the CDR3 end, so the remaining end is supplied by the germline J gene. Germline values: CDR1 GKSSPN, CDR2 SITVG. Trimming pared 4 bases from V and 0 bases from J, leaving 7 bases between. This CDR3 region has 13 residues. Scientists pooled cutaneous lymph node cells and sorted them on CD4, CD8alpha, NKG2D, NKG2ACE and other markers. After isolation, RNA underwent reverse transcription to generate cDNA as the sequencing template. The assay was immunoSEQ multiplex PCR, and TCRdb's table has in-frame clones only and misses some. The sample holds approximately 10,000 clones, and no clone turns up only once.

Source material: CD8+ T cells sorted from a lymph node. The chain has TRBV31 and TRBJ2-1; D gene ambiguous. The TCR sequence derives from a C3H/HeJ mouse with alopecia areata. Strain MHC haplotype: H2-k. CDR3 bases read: TGTGCCTGGACCAGTTATAACTATGCT. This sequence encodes CAWTSYNYA. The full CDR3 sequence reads CAWTSYNYAEQFF.